A single sample gave rise to the 24 T cell receptor beta chains below, sequenced in a study of blood T cell repertoires in COVID-19 (dated by TCRdb to 2018 to 2021). The library was built by means of the immunoSEQ multiplex PCR assay. The table was pulled from immuneACCESS by TCRdb, which kept in-frame rearrangements only. Such tables lose some clones; where checked, under half of the loss comes from unresolved V genes, and the rest has no known cause. A total of under 200,000 clones appear in this sample, approximately 82% of them only once. Less than 4.5% of the sample is held by the ten biggest clonotypes. The sequencing input was PBMCs or T cells enriched from blood (not recorded which). Source of these receptors: a woman aged 50 to 60 in a cohort exposed to, infected with or recovered from COVID-19 (not recorded which).

This clone was seen more than once but under ten times. The CDR3 nucleotides are TGTGCCAGTAGTCCCGTTTTAAGCCACGAGCAGTACTTC. It translates to CASSPVLSHEQYF. The chain joins TRBV19 to TRBJ2-7, with D unresolved. CDR3 length: 13 residues. Germline loops: CDR1 LNHDA, CDR2 SQIVND (reference sequence). V lost 5 bases, J lost 5 bases, and 13 bases lay in between.

The chain combines TRBV27 with TRBJ2-5; a weak D match, TRBD1 (7 bases). V gave up 4 bases and J gave up 1 base, with 13 bases separating them. The CDR3 loop spans 15 amino acids. From germline, CDR1 is MNHEY and CDR2 SMNVEV (reference sequence). This CDR3 reads CASSWGGTAQETQYF. CDR3 bases: TGTGCCAGCAGTTGGGGCGGGACAGCCCAAGAGACCCAGTACTTC.

This clone came up once. J is TRBJ1-3 and V is TRBV9, with D tentatively TRBD1 (5 bases). The CDR3 consists of 16 residues. V lost 3 bases and J lost 4, with 17 bases in between. Per germline, CDR1 SGDLS and CDR2 YYNGEE. CDR3 sequence reads: CASSARVGEEGNTIYF. The CDR3 DNA is TGTGCCAGCAGCGCTCGCGTGGGGGAGGAAGGAAACACCATATATTTT.

The rearrangement joins TRBV29-1 to TRBJ2-1; TRBD2 aligns across 13 bases. Germline V gene sequence: CDR1 SQVTM, CDR2 ANQGSEA. This CDR3 region has 13 residues. The trim removed 6 bases at V and 5 bases at J, leaving 1 base unmatched. The CDR3 loop reads CSVGTSGNNEQFF. The CDR3, as DNA: TGCAGCGTGGGGACTAGCGGGAACAATGAGCAGTTCTTC.

This sequence joins TRBV18 and TRBJ2-1; 9 bases agree with TRBD1. CDR1 and CDR2 (germline): KGHSH, LQKENI. The trim removed 3 bases at V and 6 bases at J, leaving 9 bases unmatched. The CDR3 is made up of 16 amino acids. CDR3 protein: CASSPTTGQGGNEQFF. CDR3 DNA sequence: TGTGCCAGCTCACCGACGACGGGACAGGGAGGCAATGAGCAGTTCTTC. The variable domain in full, with the rest retrieved from reference TRBV18 and TRBJ2-1, is NAGVMQNPRHLVRRRGQEARLRCSPMKGHSHVYWYRQLPEEGLKFMVYLQKENIIDESGMPKERFSAEFPKEGPSILRIQQVVRGDSAAYFCASSPTTGQGGNEQFFGPGTRLTVL.

This sequence joins TRBV14 and TRBJ1-6, with D perhaps TRBD1 (5 bases). In germline, CDR1 is SGHDN, CDR2 FVKESK. The CDR3 sequence is 18 residues long. V gave up 4 bases and J gave up 0 bases, with 16 bases separating them. CDR3 sequence: CASSPRAALSSYNSPLHF. CDR3 DNA: TGTGCCAGCAGCCCCAGGGCCGCCTTGAGCTCCTATAATTCACCCCTCCACTTT.

The chain joins TRBV4-1 to TRBJ2-7; TRBD2 is a possible D gene (7 bases). CDR1 is MGHRA and CDR2 is YSYEKL in the germline V gene. The CDR3 contains 16 residues. The ends were cut back, 4 bases at V and 3 bases at J, with 19 bases in the middle. Here the CDR3 DNA reads TGCGCCAGCAGCCCCTCTGGGGGGGGCCGAGACTACGAGCAGTACTTC. This encodes CASSPSGGGRDYEQYF.

V gene TRBV2 combines with J gene TRBJ2-1, with 10 bases aligning to TRBD2. V shed 6 bases, J shed 6 bases, and the junction held 11 bases outside the gene matches. The CDR3 spans 16 residues. Germline CDR1 is SNHLY and CDR2 is FYNNEI. CDR3 in amino acids: CASRRGPEREGNEQFF. The CDR3 region has the DNA TGTGCCAGCAGGAGGGGGCCGGAGCGGGAGGGCAATGAGCAGTTCTTC.

This rearrangement joins TRBV6-6 to TRBJ2-2; TRBD1 is a possible D gene (6 bases). The CDR3 length is 15 residues. Germline assignment: CDR1 MNHNY and CDR2 SVGAGI (reference sequence). With 10 bases removed from V and 8 bases from J, the gap between germline ends came to 23 bases. The CDR3 bases are TGTGCCATGCACTCCCACCGGGACACCAGAGGGGAGCTGTTTTTT. Its protein product is CAMHSHRDTRGELFF.

Points on this clone: This CDR3 is also generated by other DNA sequences in the sample. The chain recombines TRBV10-2 with TRBJ1-1; D ambiguous. The germline CDR1 and CDR2 sequences are WSHSY and SAAADI. The CDR3 contains 13 residues. With 3 bases removed from V and 5 bases from J, the gap between germline ends came to 10 bases. The CDR3 DNA reads TGCGCCAGCAGTGAAAGTAGAGGAACTGAAGCTTTCTTT. Its protein is CASSESRGTEAFF.

The chain couples TRBV6-5 to TRBJ1-6, with a possible D match to TRBD1 (5 bases). The germline CDR1 and CDR2 sequences are MNHEY and SVGAGI. V lost 4 bases to trimming and J lost 10 bases, with 14 bases between them. The CDR3 is made up of 14 amino acids. CDR3 sequence reads: CASSFSDIGSPLHF. The CDR3 coding sequence is TGTGCCAGCAGTTTTTCGGACATAGGGTCACCCCTCCACTTT.

The CDR3 DNA reads TGTGCCAGCAGCCAATCGATAGGGGACAGGACGCAAGAAGCTTTCTTT. Translated: CASSQSIGDRTQEAFF. This chain links TRBV16 with TRBJ1-1, with 8 bases identical to TRBD1. With 0 bases clipped from V and 8 bases from J, the junction kept 11 bases outside the gene matches. Germline values: CDR1 KGHSY, CDR2 FQNENV. The CDR3 is 16 residues long.

The J gene is TRBJ2-5, the V gene TRBV5-1; 9 bases align to TRBD1. The length of the CDR3 is 17 residues. Germline-derived CDR1 and CDR2 are SGHRS and YFSETQ. V was clipped by 3 bases and J by 5 bases; unmatched bases: 14. The CDR3: CASSSTTDRGNWETQYF. As DNA, the CDR3 is TGCGCCAGCAGCTCAACCACTGACAGGGGGAATTGGGAGACCCAGTACTTC.

CDR3 protein: CASKGRRLANYGYTF. The CDR3 nucleotides read TGTGCCAGCAAGGGGCGTAGGCTTGCTAACTATGGCTACACCTTC. This chain joins TRBV2 and TRBJ1-2; D possibly corresponds to TRBD1 (5 bases). Trimming removed 7 bases from V and 0 bases from J, with 15 bases in between. Looked up from germline, CDR1 is SNHLY and CDR2 is FYNNEI. CDR3 size: 15 residues. Full variable domain (remainder filled in from reference TRBV2 and TRBJ1-2): EPEVTQTPSHQVTQMGQEVILRCVPISNHLYFYWYRQILGQKVEFLVSFYNNEISEKSEIFDDQFSVERPDGSNFTLKIRSTKLEDSAMYFCASKGRRLANYGYTFGSGTRLTVV.

The chain is built from TRBV29-1 and TRBJ1-2; TRBD1 might be the D (6 bases). This CDR3 has 15 residues. Trimming took off 6 bases at V and 10 bases at J, with 27 bases between the two ends. CDR1 and CDR2 (germline): SQVTM, ANQGSEA. The CDR3 loop reads CSVETTGLRWSVYTF. In DNA, the CDR3 is TGCAGCGTAGAGACGACAGGACTTCGTTGGAGTGTCTACACCTTC.

This chain joins TRBV7-9 and TRBJ2-3; possible D gene TRBD2, 6 bases. This CDR3 has 14 residues. CDR1 and CDR2 (germline): SEHNR, FQNEAQ (reference sequence). Trimming removed 3 bases at V and 2 bases at J, with 9 bases between. The CDR3 DNA follows: TGTGCCAGCAGCTTGGGGGGAACCACAGATACGCAGTATTTT. Amino acid sequence: CASSLGGTTDTQYF. Variable domain in full (rest from reference TRBV7-9 and TRBJ2-3): DTGVSQNPRHKITKRGQNVTFRCDPISEHNRLYWYRQTLGQGPEFLTYFQNEAQLEKSRLLSDRFSAERPKGSFSTLEIQRTEQGDSAMYLCASSLGGTTDTQYFGPGTRLTVL.

This sequence joins TRBV20-1 and TRBJ1-3; D is unclear. The CDR3 sequence is 13 residues long. Germline V gene sequence: CDR1 DFQATT, CDR2 SNEGSKA (reference sequence). V lost 3 bases to trimming and J lost 3 bases, with 9 bases between them. CDR3 sequence: CSASRENGNTIYF. Here the CDR3 DNA reads TGCAGTGCTAGTCGCGAAAATGGAAACACCATATATTTT.

The chain couples TRBV5-6 to TRBJ2-7; TRBD1 aligns across 7 bases. V trimming: 4 bases; J trimming: 3 bases; junction bases outside the gene matches: 13. The germline V gene encodes CDR1 SGHDT and CDR2 YYEEEE. The CDR3 is made up of 16 amino acids. CDR3 sequence reads: CASSIKPGQKNYEQYF. The CDR3 DNA reads TGTGCCAGCAGCATAAAGCCGGGACAGAAAAACTACGAGCAGTACTTC. Drawing the rest from reference TRBV5-6 and TRBJ2-7, the complete variable domain is DAGVTQSPTHLIKTRGQQVTLRCSPKSGHDTVSWYQQALGQGPQFIFQYYEEEERQRGNFPDRFSGHQFPNYSSELNVNALLLGDSALYLCASSIKPGQKNYEQYFGPGTRLTVT.

The chain has TRBV7-9 and TRBJ1-5; 7 bases line up with TRBD1. Trimming took 5 bases from V and 5 from J; bases not matched to a gene: 3. In germline, CDR1 is SEHNR, CDR2 FQNEAQ (reference sequence). CDR3 length: 13 amino acids. CDR3: CASSATGDQPQHF. In nucleotides, the CDR3 is TGTGCCAGCAGCGCAACAGGGGATCAGCCCCAGCATTTT.

This clone was seen more than once but under ten times. This chain links TRBV30 with TRBJ2-2, with D hard to call. The CDR3 is 12 residues long. Germline V lookup: CDR1 GTSNPN, CDR2 SVGIG (reference sequence). With 1 base removed from V and 5 bases from J, the gap between germline ends came to 5 bases. CDR3 in amino acids: CAWSGSTGELFF. The CDR3 bases are TGTGCCTGGAGTGGGAGTACCGGGGAGCTGTTTTTT. The entire variable domain, with the rest obtained from reference TRBV30 and TRBJ2-2, is as follows: SQTIHQWPATLVQPVGSPLSLECTVEGTSNPNLYWYRQAAGRGLQLLFYSVGIGQISSEVPQNLSASRPQDRQFILSSKKLLLSDSGFYLCAWSGSTGELFFGEGSRLTVL.

The chain uses TRBV7-2 and TRBJ2-3; tentatively, D is TRBD2 (6 bases). Germline assignment: CDR1 SGHTA and CDR2 FQGNSA. V lost 3 bases and J lost 2, with 12 bases in between. The CDR3 totals 15 residues. As DNA, the CDR3 is TGTGCCAGCAGCTTCTGGGACTCCGCCACAGATACGCAGTATTTT. This encodes CASSFWDSATDTQYF.

This chain links TRBV19 with TRBJ2-1, with D possibly TRBD2 on 6 matching bases. The V end was cut by 4 bases, the J end by 0 bases, with 13 bases between. The CDR3 is made up of 16 amino acids. Germline-derived CDR1 and CDR2 are LNHDA and SQIVND (reference sequence). The CDR3 is CASSRELADSYNEQFF. DNA for the CDR3: TGTGCCAGTAGTAGGGAATTAGCGGACTCCTACAATGAGCAGTTCTTC.

This chain links TRBV5-4 with TRBJ1-1, with D perhaps matching TRBD1 (6 bases). In germline, CDR1 is SGHNT, CDR2 YYREEE (reference sequence). The CDR3 length is 14 residues. The V end lost 3 bases, the J end lost 1 base, and 10 bases lay between the germline ends. For the CDR3, the DNA is TGTGCCAGCAGCTCAGGGGCGGGGAACACTGAAGCTTTCTTT. Protein product: CASSSGAGNTEAFF. The variable domain in full, with the rest retrieved from reference TRBV5-4 and TRBJ1-1, is ETGVTQSPTHLIKTRGQQVTLRCSSQSGHNTVSWYQQALGQGPQFIFQYYREEENGRGNFPPRFSGLQFPNYSSELNVNALELDDSALYLCASSSGAGNTEAFFGQGTRLTVV.

The chain uses TRBV7-8 and TRBJ2-7; tentative D call: TRBD2 (6 bases). This CDR3 has 18 residues. The V end was cut by 5 bases, the J end by 3 bases, with 26 bases between. CDR1 is SGHVS and CDR2 is FQNEAQ in the germline V gene. In DNA, the CDR3 is TGTGCCAGCAGCCCGACAGCAAATAGCGGAGGGAGTAACTACGAGCAGTACTTC. This encodes CASSPTANSGGSNYEQYF.